One sample yielded the 7 T cell receptor beta chains listed below, sequenced in a study of spatial heterogeneity in lung cancer. Overall study findings and caveats: Counts of expanded intratumoral alpha and beta TCRs tracked tumor mutation counts.

The time point is: sample taken at primary tumor resection. One entry per CDR3 protein, called by TCRdb with MiXCR from the 5' RACE reads. The data show approximately 7,000 distinct CDR3 sequences, roughly 2.9% seen once. For these receptors, no antigen is known. Sequences were derived from lung tumor tissue, sampled at surgery. Receptor source: a male donor with early-stage non-small cell lung cancer.

This clonotype was recorded at least ten times. The chain carries TRBV7-9 and TRBJ1-1, with 8 positions matching TRBD1. V gave up 5 bases and J gave up 1 base; unmatched junction bases: 12. Germline V gene sequence: CDR1 SEHNR, CDR2 FQNEAQ (reference sequence). The CDR3 spans 17 residues. In DNA, the CDR3 is TGTGCCAGCAGCCGACGACCCAGGGACAGGAGGAACACTGAAGCTTTCTTT. Translating it yields CASSRRPRDRRNTEAFF.

Only a few counts were recorded for this clonotype. This rearrangement joins TRBV3-1 to TRBJ2-1; TRBD2 matches 14 bases. CDR1 LGHDT and CDR2 YNNKEL come from the germline V gene (reference sequence). CDR3 length: 17 residues. V lost 4 bases to trimming and J lost 3 bases; unmatched junction nucleotides: 5. As DNA, the CDR3 is TGTGCCAGCAGCCCTGGACTAGCGGGGGGCCTCTACAATGAGCAGTTCTTC. Its protein is CASSPGLAGGLYNEQFF.

This clonotype was seen many times. This chain connects TRBV20-1 to TRBJ2-1; D gene uncertain. V lost 0 bases and J lost 2, with 17 bases in between. Germline V gene lookup returns CDR1 DFQATT and CDR2 SNEGSKA (reference sequence). The CDR3 has 17 amino acids. The CDR3 DNA reads TGCAGTGCTAGAGAGGGGTCTTCTAGTATTGCCTACAATGAGCAGTTCTTC. It encodes CSAREGSSSIAYNEQFF.

There are many counts of this clonotype. J is TRBJ2-7 and V is TRBV20-1, with D perhaps given as TRBD1 or TRBD2 (7 bases each). This CDR3 region has 14 residues. With 2 bases removed from V and 4 bases from J, the gap between germline ends came to 15 bases. Germline V CDR1 and CDR2: DFQATT, SNEGSKA (reference sequence). The CDR3 protein is CSARRDSGTYEQYF. The CDR3 DNA sequence: TGCAGTGCTAGACGGGACAGCGGGACGTACGAGCAGTACTTC.

This clonotype was observed many times. CDR3 sequence reads: CASSRDRDQPQHF. CDR3 nucleotides: TGTGCCAGCAGCCGGGACAGAGATCAGCCCCAGCATTTT. The chain combines TRBV2 with TRBJ1-5; 7 bases are shared with TRBD1. Per the germline V gene, CDR1 is SNHLY and CDR2 is FYNNEI. The V and J ends lost 6 bases and 5 bases, in that order; junction bases with no gene match: 4. The CDR3 has 13 residues.

A few counts support this clonotype. V and J are TRBV10-3 and TRBJ2-3, with 14 nucleotides matching TRBD2. The CDR3 runs to 21 residues. Per germline, CDR1 ENHRY and CDR2 SYGVKD. Trimming at V came to 4 bases and at J to 4 bases, leaving 19 bases not matched to a gene. The CDR3 region has the DNA TGTGCCATCAGTGCGCCTCCAAGGGGGACTAGCGGGAGCCGGGGGGCAGATACGCAGTATTTT. Amino acid sequence: CAISAPPRGTSGSRGADTQYF.

This clonotype was recorded at least ten times. This chain uses TRBV20-1 with TRBJ1-1, with D tentatively TRBD1 (5 bases). Trimming removed 0 bases at V and 5 bases at J, with 13 bases between. CDR1 is DFQATT, CDR2 SNEGSKA, per germline (reference sequence). The CDR3 consists of 14 residues. CDR3: CSAREGVSWTEAFF. DNA for the CDR3: TGCAGTGCTAGAGAAGGGGTATCATGGACTGAAGCTTTCTTT.